The sequence of this TCR beta chain was determined in a study of Graves' ophthalmopathy and Graves' hyperthyroidism. The wider study: The study drew peripheral blood at initial diagnosis, before any treatment.

This clonotype was recorded many times. Antigen unknown. General study results and limits: Stable hyperthyroidism and ophthalmopathy were told apart by a 13-signature model, which achieved about 90% sensitivity and approximately 82% specificity.

As the template, RNA transcripts were used to amplify TCR beta CDR3 regions. Second-round multiplex PCR followed a first-round RT-PCR using HTBI primers. TCRdb analysed the multiplex PCR reads with MiXCR anew, one entry per CDR3 protein. The sample carries about 370,000 distinct CDR3 sequences, roughly 15% recorded once. V lost 2 bases, J lost 3 bases, and 8 bases lay in between. The CDR3 runs to 14 residues. CDR1 MNHEY and CDR2 SVGEGT come from the germline V gene. The TCR was taken from an adult woman with stable Graves' hyperthyroidism. V usage is TRBV6-2 or TRBV6-3 and J usage is TRBJ2-4; D perhaps matches TRBD1 (5 bases). Sequencing was done on a sample of peripheral blood. The CDR3 protein is CASSYADSKNIQYF. The CDR3 region has the DNA TGTGCCAGCAGTTACGCTGACAGCAAAAACATTCAGTACTTC.